The 20 T cell receptor beta chains given below trace back to one sample, sequenced in a study of T cell responses to AZD1222 COVID-19 vaccine. Profiling relied on immunoSEQ multiplex PCR, and the TCRdb table lists in-frame clones only, not all of them. The sample carries fewer than 90,000 clones, around 84% recorded once. The sequencing here drew on peripheral blood, taken 28 days after the second AZD1222 dose. The receptors were gathered from an adult who received the AZD1222 COVID-19 vaccine.

The rearrangement links TRBV7-2 to TRBJ2-5, with TRBD1 matching over 8 bases. V was pared by 1 base and J by 7 bases, with 5 bases of the junction left unmatched. This CDR3 contains 14 residues. Germline CDR1 reads SGHTA; CDR2 reads FQGNSA. The CDR3 coding sequence is TGTGCCAGCAGCTTAGGGCAGGGGGCCGGGACCCAGTACTTC. Its protein is CASSLGQGAGTQYF.

Comments on this clone: Compared with germline, one end of the junction differs, possibly owing to a read error. The J gene is TRBJ2-1, the V gene TRBV2; perhaps D is TRBD1 or TRBD2 (6 bases each). CDR3 length: 14 amino acids. Germline CDR1 and CDR2: SNHLY and FYNNEI. The CDR3 is CASREQGFAGQQFF. The CDR3 DNA is TGTGCCAGCCGTGAACAGGGTTTCGCGGGGCAGCAGTTCTTC. The full variable domain, rest sourced from reference TRBV2 and TRBJ2-1, is EPEVTQTPSHQVTQMGQEVILRCVPISNHLYFYWYRQILGQKVEFLVSFYNNEISEKSEIFDDQFSVERPDGSNFTLKIRSTKLEDSAMYFCASREQGFAGQQFFGPGTRLTVL.

The genes are TRBV15 and TRBJ2-7, with D maybe TRBD1 (6 bases). Germline values: CDR1 LNHNV, CDR2 YYDKDF (reference sequence). The CDR3 runs to 16 residues. The ends were cut back, 0 bases at V and 3 bases at J, with 15 bases in the middle. CDR3 coding DNA: TGTGCCACCAGCAGAGATTTCGCAGGGGCGATCTACGAGCAGTACTTC. This gives the protein CATSRDFAGAIYEQYF. Filled out from reference TRBV15 and TRBJ2-7, the complete variable domain reads DAMVIQNPRYQVTQFGKPVTLSCSQTLNHNVMYWYQQKSSQAPKLLFHYYDKDFNNEADTPDNFQSRRPNTSFCFLDIRSPGLGDTAMYLCATSRDFAGAIYEQYFGPGTRLTVT.

The chain links TRBV21-1 to TRBJ1-3; TRBD1 is the table's D call, not checked against the DNA. TRBV21-1 is deemed a pseudogene. The CDR3 consists of 14 residues. In DNA, the CDR3 is TGTGCCAGCAGCAAGGGGACAGGGCTACACACCATATATTTT. Translating gives CASSKGTGLHTIYF.

The chain's CDR3 is CASSPGLAGDVQYF. Here the CDR3 DNA reads TGTGCCAGCAGCCCTGGACTAGCGGGAGACGTGCAGTACTTC. The rearrangement joins TRBV7-9 to TRBJ2-7; 13 nucleotides align to TRBD2. The trim removed 5 bases at V and 9 bases at J, leaving 7 bases unmatched. There are 14 residues in the CDR3. Germline V gives CDR1 SEHNR, CDR2 FQNEAQ (reference sequence).

This clone appeared a few times. The chain joins TRBV29-1 to TRBJ2-1, with 7 bases matching TRBD2. Germline loops: CDR1 SQVTM, CDR2 ANQGSEA. The CDR3 consists of 19 residues. Trimming at V came to 4 bases and at J to 0 bases, leaving 18 bases not matched to a gene. The CDR3 spells CSVGGTSALAAGSYNEQFF. DNA of the CDR3: TGCAGCGTTGGGGGAACTAGCGCCTTGGCCGCGGGCTCCTACAATGAGCAGTTCTTC.

V gene TRBV24-1 combines with J gene TRBJ2-6, with D perhaps matching TRBD1 or TRBD2 (7 bases each). CDR1 and CDR2 (germline): KGHDR, SFDVKD. This CDR3 comprises 17 residues. V dropped 4 bases and J dropped 3 bases, with 15 bases sitting between them. This CDR3 reads CATSDPGGAGGANVLTF. In nucleotides, the CDR3 is TGTGCCACCAGTGACCCAGGGGGGGCAGGTGGGGCCAACGTCCTGACTTTC.

CDR3 amino acids: CASSPPVSFDEQYF. CDR3 DNA sequence: TGTGCCAGCTCACCACCCGTTTCTTTCGACGAGCAGTACTTC. V usage is TRBV18 and J usage is TRBJ2-7; unclear D gene. Per the germline V gene, CDR1 is KGHSH and CDR2 is LQKENI. CDR3 length: 14 amino acids. V lost 0 bases to trimming and J lost 5 bases, with 11 bases between them. Drawing the rest from reference TRBV18 and TRBJ2-7, the complete variable domain is NAGVMQNPRHLVRRRGQEARLRCSPMKGHSHVYWYRQLPEEGLKFMVYLQKENIIDESGMPKERFSAEFPKEGPSILRIQQVVRGDSAAYFCASSPPVSFDEQYFGPGTRLTVT.

V and J are TRBV18 and TRBJ1-1; D is undetermined. This CDR3 is built from 14 residues. Germline V gene lookup returns CDR1 KGHSH and CDR2 LQKENI. The V end was cut by 2 bases, the J end by 6 bases, with 13 bases between. The CDR3 DNA is TGTGCCAGCTCACCAGATTTTACGGGGTCTGAAGCTTTCTTT. This translates into CASSPDFTGSEAFF.

The genes are TRBV19 and TRBJ2-7, with D perhaps matching TRBD1 (5 bases). Between the trimmed V and J ends, which lost 5 bases and 2 bases, there was a span of 10 bases. The CDR3 covers 13 residues. Per germline, CDR1 LNHDA and CDR2 SQIVND (reference sequence). CDR3 loop: CASSEGATYEQYF. In nucleotides, the CDR3 is TGTGCCAGTAGTGAAGGGGCCACCTACGAGCAGTACTTC.

The chain is built from TRBV9 and TRBJ2-7, with a possible D match to TRBD1 (6 bases). CDR3 length equals 14 residues. From germline, CDR1 is SGDLS and CDR2 YYNGEE. Trimming left V 4 bases short and J 6 bases short, with 17 bases between. CDR3 bases: TGTGCCAGCAGCCAGACAGGCCGAGGCTCCGAGCAGTACTTC. This encodes CASSQTGRGSEQYF.

This chain connects TRBV19 to TRBJ1-2; D gene unclear. CDR1 and CDR2 (germline): LNHDA, SQIVND (reference sequence). The CDR3 contains 14 residues. Trimming cost V 5 bases and J 5 bases, with 15 bases left between them. The CDR3, as DNA: TGTGCCAGTAGTTCACACAGCCGGGAGTATGGCTACACCTTC. Protein: CASSSHSREYGYTF.

V gene TRBV5-1 combines with J gene TRBJ1-1; TRBD1 might be the D (6 bases). The germline CDR1 and CDR2 sequences are SGHRS and YFSETQ. The CDR3 covers 14 residues. Trimming left V 2 bases short and J 0 bases short, with 8 bases between. CDR3 sequence: CASSFRDMNTEAFF. Written as DNA, the CDR3 is TGCGCCAGCAGCTTCAGGGACATGAACACTGAAGCTTTCTTT.

This rearrangement joins TRBV7-2 to TRBJ2-2, with D possibly being TRBD1 or TRBD2 (5 bases each). Between the trimmed V and J ends, which lost 6 bases and 5 bases, there was a span of 13 bases. CDR3 length equals 14 residues. Germline V gives CDR1 SGHTA, CDR2 FQGNSA. The CDR3 sequence is CASRVYEGTGELFF. The CDR3 nucleotides read TGTGCCAGCAGGGTCTACGAGGGGACCGGGGAGCTGTTTTTT.

In DNA form, the CDR3 reads TGTGCCAGCAGTTTCGGCTTTGGGAGCTATGGCTACACCTTC. It translates to CASSFGFGSYGYTF. V usage is TRBV28 and J usage is TRBJ1-2; D is ambiguous. From germline, CDR1 is MDHEN and CDR2 SYDVKM. Trimming stripped 3 bases from V and 4 bases from J, with 12 bases between. This CDR3 is built from 14 residues.

The rearrangement uses TRBV7-9 and TRBJ1-1; no clear D gene. Germline V lookup: CDR1 SEHNR, CDR2 FQNEAQ (reference sequence). Trimming removed 10 bases from V and 0 bases from J, with 18 bases in between. CDR3 size: 15 residues. CDR3 in amino acids: CANPRRSEMNTEAFF. For the CDR3, the DNA is TGTGCCAACCCGAGGCGGAGCGAGATGAACACTGAAGCTTTCTTT.

V gene TRBV5-1 combines with J gene TRBJ2-1, with a tentative D call TRBD2 (5 bases). The V gene lost 0 bases and the J gene lost 4 bases, with 8 bases spanning the gap. The germline gives CDR1 SGHRS, CDR2 YFSETQ. The CDR3 covers 14 residues. The chain's CDR3 is CASSLVSGYNEQFF. The CDR3 DNA sequence: TGCGCCAGCAGCTTGGTATCGGGATACAATGAGCAGTTCTTC. The variable domain in full, with the rest retrieved from reference TRBV5-1 and TRBJ2-1, is KAGVTQTPRYLIKTRGQQVTLSCSPISGHRSVSWYQQTPGQGLQFLFEYFSETQRNKGNFPGRFSGRQFSNSRSEMNVSTLELGDSALYLCASSLVSGYNEQFFGPGTRLTVL.

CDR3 sequence (DNA): TGTGCCAGCAGTTCCTTTGGAGGGGAAAAACTGTTTTTT. Translated, it gives CASSSFGGEKLFF. This chain uses TRBV12-3 or TRBV12-4 with TRBJ1-4; no firm D call. Deletions cut 4 bases from V and 8 bases from J, with 11 bases between. The CDR3 covers 13 residues.

The chain combines TRBV7-8 with TRBJ2-1, with TRBD1 identical over 7 bases. This CDR3 region has 15 residues. Germline V lookup: CDR1 SGHVS, CDR2 FQNEAQ. Trimming removed 2 bases from V and 3 bases from J; junction bases left unmatched: 4. CDR3 bases: TGTGCCAGCAGCTTAAGGGCAGGGGGCTACAATGAGCAGTTCTTC. Amino acid sequence: CASSLRAGGYNEQFF. The whole variable domain, filled in from reference TRBV7-8 and TRBJ2-1, reads GAGVSQSPRYKVAKRGQDVALRCDPISGHVSLFWYQQALGQGPEFLTYFQNEAQLDKSGLPSDRFFAERPEGSVSTLKIQRTQQEDSAVYLCASSLRAGGYNEQFFGPGTRLTVL.

The chain couples TRBV10-3 to TRBJ2-1, with no clear D. V gave up 4 bases and J gave up 0 bases, with 19 bases separating them. Looked up from germline, CDR1 is ENHRY and CDR2 is SYGVKD. This CDR3 has 18 residues. The CDR3 region is CAISGGGVATSSYNEQFF. DNA of the CDR3: TGTGCCATCAGTGGAGGTGGTGTAGCTACCAGCTCCTACAATGAGCAGTTCTTC.